The 16 T cell receptor beta chains in this list originate from one sample, sequenced in a study of follicular helper T cells after annual influenza vaccination. Here immunoSEQ multiplex PCR was the method, and the copy in TCRdb shows in-frame clones only, minus some. The sample holds some 10,000 clones, roughly 80% seen once. Time point given: 2015-2016 season, 7 days after influenza vaccination. Sequencing was performed on CXCR5+ CD38- circulating T follicular helper cells from blood, taken 7 days after influenza vaccination. Subset specified: circulating Tfh, non-naive CD4+CXCR5+PD-1+ (ICOS+CD38+ or ICOS-CD38-). The source of these receptors is an adult who received the influenza vaccine.

This chain joins TRBV5-1 and TRBJ1-1; a possible D gene is TRBD1 (6 bases). Germline V gives CDR1 SGHRS, CDR2 YFSETQ. Trimming stripped 4 bases from V and 1 base from J, with 14 bases between. The CDR3 runs to 15 residues. CDR3 coding DNA: TGCGCCAGCAGCCCAGGGGAGTATGGGAACACTGAAGCTTTCTTT. This gives the protein CASSPGEYGNTEAFF.

V is TRBV7-9 and J is TRBJ2-1; no definite D call. V gave up 0 bases and J gave up 10 bases, with 4 bases separating them. The germline gives CDR1 SEHNR, CDR2 FQNEAQ (reference sequence). This CDR3 is 11 amino acids long. CDR3 region: CASSLAWEQFF. CDR3 bases: TGTGCCAGCAGCTTAGCATGGGAGCAGTTCTTC.

The chain's CDR3 is CSARGPNIQYF. The CDR3 bases are TGCAGTGCTAGGGGACCTAACATTCAGTACTTC. The chain carries TRBV20-1 and TRBJ2-4; D possibly uses TRBD1 or TRBD2 (5 bases each). This CDR3 region has 11 residues. V was clipped by 3 bases and J by 7 bases, with 7 bases between them. The V gene's germline CDR1 is DFQATT and CDR2 SNEGSKA (reference sequence).

In nucleotides, the CDR3 is TGTGCCAGAAGCGCCGGACAGGCTGGAAACACCATATATTTT. Translated: CARSAGQAGNTIYF. This sequence joins TRBV5-3 and TRBJ1-3, with 7 nucleotides matching TRBD1. TRBV5-3 is reported as an ORF; its role is uncertain. V shed 4 bases and J 2 bases; nucleotides not matched to a gene: 3. The CDR3 covers 14 residues.

This chain links TRBV7-9 with TRBJ1-3; D gene uncertain. In germline, CDR1 is SEHNR, CDR2 FQNEAQ (reference sequence). The CDR3 spans 14 residues. V lost 2 bases and J 4 bases, leaving 9 bases between the germline ends. CDR3 bases: TGTGCCAGCAGCTTATTCCAGAGCGGAAACACCATATATTTT. This encodes CASSLFQSGNTIYF. Full variable domain (remainder filled in from reference TRBV7-9 and TRBJ1-3): DTGVSQNPRHKITKRGQNVTFRCDPISEHNRLYWYRQTLGQGPEFLTYFQNEAQLEKSRLLSDRFSAERPKGSFSTLEIQRTEQGDSAMYLCASSLFQSGNTIYFGEGSWLTVV.

The J gene is TRBJ1-4, the V gene TRBV7-2, with a weak D call TRBD1 (5 bases). The germline V and J ends were trimmed by 4 bases and 10 bases, with 13 bases remaining between them. The CDR3 consists of 13 residues. Germline V gene data show CDR1 as SGHTA and CDR2 as FQGNSA. CDR3 amino acids: CASSSGRQAKLFF. CDR3 bases: TGTGCCAGCAGCTCGGGACGCCAAGCAAAACTGTTTTTT.

This clone was seen a handful of times. V gene TRBV5-8 combines with J gene TRBJ2-7, with D perhaps matching TRBD2 (6 bases). Trimming cost V 3 bases and J 7 bases, with 14 bases left between them. CDR1 and CDR2 (germline): SGHTS, YDEGEE. CDR3 length: 13 amino acids. CDR3 in DNA: TGTGCCAGCAGCTGGGACTCAGGAGAGGAGCAGTACTTC. Its translation: CASSWDSGEEQYF.

This rearrangement joins TRBV11-1 to TRBJ2-3; TRBD1 agrees at 10 bases. The CDR3 covers 17 residues. CDR1 is SGHAT and CDR2 is FQDESV in the germline V gene (reference sequence). J gave up 3 bases and V 1 base, and 7 bases lay outside the gene matches. CDR3 nucleotide sequence: TGTGCCAGCAGCTTAGGAGACAGGGGGCTGTGGACAGATACGCAGTATTTT. Translating gives CASSLGDRGLWTDTQYF.

The V gene is TRBV4-2, the J gene TRBJ2-5; no firm D call. The length of the CDR3 is 15 residues. CDR1 is LGHNA, CDR2 YNFKEQ, per germline. The V and J ends lost 4 bases and 0 bases respectively, with 12 bases between them. CDR3 loop: CASSPQWLYQETQYF. The CDR3 coding sequence is TGTGCCAGCAGCCCCCAATGGCTGTACCAAGAGACCCAGTACTTC.

This clone occurred a few times. This sequence joins TRBV18 and TRBJ1-2; TRBD1 aligns across 7 bases. This CDR3 contains 15 residues. V gave up 4 bases and J gave up 3 bases; unmatched junction bases: 8. The germline gives CDR1 KGHSH, CDR2 LQKENI. The CDR3 DNA is TGTGCCAGCTCACAGACCGGGACAGCAGACTATGGCTACACCTTC. Its translation: CASSQTGTADYGYTF.

This clone was picked up one time. The gene calls are TRBV7-2 and TRBJ2-1, with 9 positions matching TRBD2. J gave up 3 bases and V 0 bases, and 0 bases lay outside the gene matches. The germline V gene has CDR1 SGHTA and CDR2 FQGNSA. This CDR3 comprises 15 residues. CDR3 protein: CASSLASGGYNEQFF. Here the CDR3 DNA reads TGTGCCAGCAGCTTAGCTAGCGGGGGCTACAATGAGCAGTTCTTC.

The chain links TRBV28 to TRBJ1-6; D is possibly TRBD1 (5 bases). The V end lost 7 bases, the J end lost 1 base, and 14 bases lay between the germline ends. Germline V CDR1 and CDR2: MDHEN, SYDVKM. CDR3 length: 16 residues. CDR3 sequence: CASTLGGLSYNSPLHF. The CDR3 nucleotides are TGTGCCAGCACCCTGGGGGGGTTATCCTATAATTCACCCCTCCACTTT.

CDR3 sequence: CASSFRGAGNTIYF. In DNA, the CDR3 is TGTGCCAGCAGCTTTCGGGGAGCTGGAAACACCATATATTTT. The genes are TRBV5-4 and TRBJ1-3; D remains ambiguous. The CDR3 contains 14 residues. V was clipped by 2 bases and J by 2 bases, with 8 bases between them. Germline V gene sequence: CDR1 SGHNT, CDR2 YYREEE (reference sequence).

This chain connects TRBV27 to TRBJ1-4; D unresolved. Germline V gene lookup returns CDR1 MNHEY and CDR2 SMNVEV (reference sequence). The CDR3 has 15 residues. V dropped 5 bases and J dropped 5 bases, with 15 bases sitting between them. The CDR3 region is CASSARQAPNEKLFF. In nucleotides, the CDR3 is TGTGCCAGCAGTGCCCGACAAGCCCCCAATGAAAAACTGTTTTTT.

The chain has TRBV19 and TRBJ1-5; D call uncertain. V lost 0 bases to trimming and J lost 4 bases, with 7 bases between them. The CDR3 contains 14 residues. Per the germline V gene, CDR1 is LNHDA and CDR2 is SQIVND (reference sequence). The CDR3 nucleotides are TGTGCCAGTAGTATAGAGACCGGGAATCAGCCCCAGCATTTT. The encoded protein is CASSIETGNQPQHF.

The J gene is TRBJ2-3, the V gene TRBV5-1; tentative D call: TRBD2 (6 bases). CDR3 size: 14 residues. Germline CDR1 and CDR2: SGHRS and YFSETQ. Trimming pared 6 bases from V and 7 bases from J, leaving 18 bases between. CDR3 region: CASTFGEGGNTQYF. CDR3 sequence (DNA): TGCGCCAGCACCTTCGGTGAGGGAGGAAATACGCAGTATTTT.